Listed below are T cell receptor beta chains from one sample, sequenced in a study of T-cell reconstitution after alpha-beta-depleted transplantation in children. TCRdb re-called the PCR reads with MiXCR, one entry per CDR3 protein. The sample contains roughly 400,000 distinct CDR3 sequences, about 20% of which appear only once. Sequencing was performed on PBMCs from the stem cell graft donor, taken from the stem cell graft. The receptors originated from a human donor who donated a stem cell graft to a child with acute myeloid leukemia. Both conserved end residues are part of each CDR3. Each record gives: clone size, J gene, V gene, D gene, CDR3 DNA, CDR3 protein. D genes are given only for firm matches. Where a row states a size, it is once, few, many or the class of an expanded clone; other rows omit it.

size: many; J: TRBJ1-1; V: TRBV20-1; D: -; DNA: TGCAGTGCTACGGGACAGAACACTGAAGCTTTCTTT; CDR3: CSATGQNTEAFF
size: many; J: TRBJ2-7; V: TRBV20-1; D: TRBD2; DNA: TGCAGTGCGCCCGCGGGGGGTTCCTACGAGCAGTACTTC; CDR3: CSAPAGGSYEQYF
size: -; J: TRBJ2-5; V: TRBV20-1; D: TRBD2; DNA: TGCAGTGCTCGGACTAGCGGGTTCCAAGAGACCCAGTACTTC; CDR3: CSARTSGFQETQYF
size: -; J: TRBJ2-4; V: TRBV6-1; D: -; DNA: TGTGCCAGCAGTGAAGTCGTGACAGACTTAGCCAAAAACATTCAGTACTTC; CDR3: CASSEVVTDLAKNIQYF
size: -; J: TRBJ2-3; V: TRBV12-3/TRBV12-4; D: TRBD2; DNA: TGTGCCAGCAGCGGACTAGCGGGAGCAGATACGCAGTATTTT; CDR3: CASSGLAGADTQYF
size: many; J: TRBJ2-3; V: TRBV5-1; D: TRBD1; DNA: TGCGCCAGCAGCTTGACCAACAGGGGCGCAGATACGCAGTATTTT; CDR3: CASSLTNRGADTQYF
size: many; J: TRBJ2-1; V: TRBV28; D: -; DNA: TGTGCCAGCAGCTCCCCTCATGGCGATTACTCCTACAATGAGCAGTTCTTC; CDR3: CASSSPHGDYSYNEQFF
size: few; J: TRBJ2-7; V: TRBV15; D: TRBD2; DNA: TGTGCCACCAGCAGAGATAATGGGAGGGTCGAGCAGTACTTC; CDR3: CATSRDNGRVEQYF
size: many; J: TRBJ2-3; V: TRBV10-3; D: -; DNA: TGTGCCATCGCTAGCTTGGGCACAGATACGCAGTATTTT; CDR3: CAIASLGTDTQYF
size: -; J: TRBJ1-5; V: TRBV7-8; D: -; DNA: TGTGCCAGCAGCTTAACGGTCACAGTGGATAAAAATCAGCCCCAGCATTTT; CDR3: CASSLTVTVDKNQPQHF
size: -; J: TRBJ2-3; V: TRBV4-3; D: -; DNA: TGCGCCAGCAGCCTCGACAAAACCACAGATACGCAGTATTTT; CDR3: CASSLDKTTDTQYF
size: -; J: TRBJ2-1; V: TRBV11-2; D: TRBD2; DNA: TGTGCCAGCAGCTTAGTACTAGCGGGAGTAGCCGAGCAGTTCTTC; CDR3: CASSLVLAGVAEQFF
size: few; J: TRBJ2-7; V: TRBV10-2; D: -; DNA: TGCGCCAGCAGGGAGGGCCTCGAGCAGTACTTC; CDR3: CASREGLEQYF
size: -; J: TRBJ2-7; V: TRBV5-8; D: TRBD1; DNA: TGTGCCAGCAGCTTGGTGGGGACAGGGGTCTACGAGCAGTACTTC; CDR3: CASSLVGTGVYEQYF
size: -; J: TRBJ2-7; V: TRBV7-6; D: -; DNA: TGTGCCAGCAGCCGCCTAACAGGGATCAACGAGCAGTACTTC; CDR3: CASSRLTGINEQYF
size: few; J: TRBJ1-1; V: TRBV12-3/TRBV12-4; D: TRBD1; DNA: TGTGCCAGCAGTGACCCAGGGGGCAGGATAGGCACTGAAGCTTTCTTT; CDR3: CASSDPGGRIGTEAFF
size: many; J: TRBJ2-5; V: TRBV7-9; D: TRBD2; DNA: TGTGCCAGTGACCTGGGGGCTAGCGGGATTGAGACCCAGTACTTC; CDR3: CASDLGASGIETQYF
size: many; J: TRBJ2-2; V: TRBV5-1; D: -; DNA: TGCGCCAGCAGCTTGGAGGGGGCCGGGGAGCTGTTTTTT; CDR3: CASSLEGAGELFF
size: -; J: TRBJ2-5; V: TRBV6-1; D: -; DNA: TGTGCCAGCAGTGAAGGCGGGTTTGGCCAAGAGACCCAGTACTTC; CDR3: CASSEGGFGQETQYF
size: few; J: TRBJ1-5; V: TRBV24-1; D: -; DNA: TGTGCCACCAGTGATCCTCATAGCAATCAGCCCCAGCATTTT; CDR3: CATSDPHSNQPQHF
size: -; J: TRBJ2-7; V: TRBV6-5; D: -; DNA: TGTGCCAGCAGGGCTCGAGTTATCCCCTACGAGCAGTACTTC; CDR3: CASRARVIPYEQYF
size: few; J: TRBJ2-7; V: TRBV20-1; D: TRBD2; DNA: TGCAGTGCTAGACCCATAGCGGGAGGAATCTACGAGCAGTACTTC; CDR3: CSARPIAGGIYEQYF
size: -; J: TRBJ2-3; V: TRBV6-1; D: TRBD2; DNA: TGTGCCAGCAGTCGCCCCAGTCGGGACTACAGCACAGATACGCAGTATTTT; CDR3: CASSRPSRDYSTDTQYF
size: -; J: TRBJ1-5; V: TRBV29-1; D: -; DNA: TGCAGCGCTGGTAATGGGGGCAATCAGCCCCAGCATTTT; CDR3: CSAGNGGNQPQHF
size: -; J: TRBJ2-1; V: TRBV5-1; D: -; DNA: TGCGCCAGCAGCTTGAGCAACAGCCATCCGGGCAATGAGCAGTTCTTC; CDR3: CASSLSNSHPGNEQFF
size: many; J: TRBJ2-7; V: TRBV20-1; D: TRBD2; DNA: TGCAGTGCTAGACCCGGGACTAGCGGGAGCTACGAGCAGTACTTC; CDR3: CSARPGTSGSYEQYF
size: -; J: TRBJ2-1; V: TRBV5-1; D: -; DNA: TGCGCCAGCAGCTTGGCCGGAGGCGGGCCCTACAATGAGCAGTTCTTC; CDR3: CASSLAGGGPYNEQFF
size: few; J: TRBJ2-5; V: TRBV20-1; D: -; DNA: TGCAGTGCTAGAGCTGACAGGTGGGAGACCCAGTACTTC; CDR3: CSARADRWETQYF
size: few; J: TRBJ2-2; V: TRBV29-1; D: TRBD1; DNA: TGCAGCGTTCTAACAGGGGGCGGCGGGGAGCTGTTTTTT; CDR3: CSVLTGGGGELFF
size: -; J: TRBJ2-1; V: TRBV9; D: -; DNA: TGTGCCAGCAGCGTCCGGGCTACCAATGAGCAGTTCTTC; CDR3: CASSVRATNEQFF
size: few; J: TRBJ2-1; V: TRBV20-1; D: -; DNA: TGCAGTGCTAGAAGTCCTCGTCCTCGCTACAATGAGCAGTTCTTC; CDR3: CSARSPRPRYNEQFF
size: few; J: TRBJ2-3; V: TRBV27; D: -; DNA: TGTGCCAGCAGGTCCGCAGGGACGCAGTATTTT; CDR3: CASRSAGTQYF
size: many; J: TRBJ1-5; V: TRBV20-1; D: -; DNA: TGCAGTGCTAGAGGTTCAGTCTACAATCAGCCCCAGCATTTT; CDR3: CSARGSVYNQPQHF
size: many; J: TRBJ2-7; V: TRBV25-1; D: -; DNA: TGTGCCAGCAGTGGCACCGGGAGTTTCAACGAGCAGTACTTC; CDR3: CASSGTGSFNEQYF
size: many; J: TRBJ2-5; V: TRBV28; D: -; DNA: TGTGCCAGCAGTTCGGGGTCCCGGGAGACCCAGTACTTC; CDR3: CASSSGSRETQYF
size: many; J: TRBJ1-6; V: TRBV27; D: -; DNA: TGTGCCAGCAGTCTCTTTAATTCACCCCTCCACTTT; CDR3: CASSLFNSPLHF
size: -; J: TRBJ2-7; V: TRBV4-1; D: TRBD2; DNA: TGCGCCAGCAGCCAAGATATGGGGACTAGCGGGAACGAGCAGTACTTC; CDR3: CASSQDMGTSGNEQYF
size: many; J: TRBJ2-1; V: TRBV10-3; D: -; DNA: TGTGCCATCAGTGAAGGAGTAAGCAATGAGCAGTTCTTC; CDR3: CAISEGVSNEQFF
size: -; J: TRBJ2-7; V: TRBV4-1; D: TRBD2; DNA: TGCGCCAGCAGCCAACCTCGGACTAGCGGGACGAGCGAGCAGTACTTC; CDR3: CASSQPRTSGTSEQYF
size: few; J: TRBJ2-1; V: TRBV15; D: TRBD2; DNA: TGTGCCACAACTAGCGGGACCTTCAATGAGCAGTTCTTC; CDR3: CATTSGTFNEQFF
size: many; J: TRBJ2-7; V: TRBV20-1; D: -; DNA: TGCAGTGCTAGTGTGGCCCGGCCCCCCTACGAGCAGTACTTC; CDR3: CSASVARPPYEQYF
size: few; J: TRBJ2-1; V: TRBV7-9; D: TRBD2; DNA: TGTGCCAGCAGCTTGTCGGGACTAGCGGGAGTTGAGCAGTTCTTC; CDR3: CASSLSGLAGVEQFF
size: -; J: TRBJ2-5; V: TRBV7-2; D: -; DNA: TGTGCCAGCAGCTTATCGGGGGCGGAGACCCAGTACTTC; CDR3: CASSLSGAETQYF
size: -; J: TRBJ2-5; V: TRBV4-2; D: TRBD2; DNA: TGTGCCAGCAGCTCCCCGGGGCGGGAGGGTCAAGAGACCCAGTACTTC; CDR3: CASSSPGREGQETQYF
size: many; J: TRBJ2-6; V: TRBV20-1; D: -; DNA: TGCAGTGCTAGGGTCCGGACAGCCGGGGCCAACGTCCTGACTTTC; CDR3: CSARVRTAGANVLTF
size: -; J: TRBJ2-1; V: TRBV7-2; D: TRBD2; DNA: TGTGCCAGCAGCCTAACTAGCGGAGGAAATGAGCAGTTCTTC; CDR3: CASSLTSGGNEQFF
size: few; J: TRBJ2-2; V: TRBV6-2/TRBV6-3; D: TRBD2; DNA: TGTGCCAGCAGTCCGGGACTAGCGCACGGGGAGCTGTTTTTT; CDR3: CASSPGLAHGELFF
size: -; J: TRBJ1-4; V: TRBV12-3/TRBV12-4; D: -; DNA: TGTGCCAGCAGTGCCGACCTAAGGAATGAAAAACTGTTTTTT; CDR3: CASSADLRNEKLFF
size: few; J: TRBJ2-5; V: TRBV15; D: -; DNA: TGTGCCACCAGCAGGGGGGATCAGCAAGAGACCCAGTACTTC; CDR3: CATSRGDQQETQYF
size: few; J: TRBJ1-5; V: TRBV29-1; D: TRBD1; DNA: TGCAGCGCGATCATCCAGGGGGCTGGGAGCAATCAGCCCCAGCATTTT; CDR3: CSAIIQGAGSNQPQHF
size: -; J: TRBJ1-3; V: TRBV27; D: TRBD1; DNA: TGTGCCAGCAGTCCAGGACAGGGGGTTGGAAACACCATATATTTT; CDR3: CASSPGQGVGNTIYF
size: many; J: TRBJ2-6; V: TRBV7-2; D: TRBD1; DNA: TGTGCCAGCAGCCACAGGACAGGGTTCTCTGGGGCCAACGTCCTGACTTTC; CDR3: CASSHRTGFSGANVLTF
size: many; J: TRBJ2-1; V: TRBV12-3/TRBV12-4; D: TRBD2; DNA: TGTGCCAGCGTAAGCGGACTAGCGGGAAGGAATGAGCAGTTCTTC; CDR3: CASVSGLAGRNEQFF
size: few; J: TRBJ2-7; V: TRBV7-2; D: -; DNA: TGTGCCAGCAGCTTAGGGGTTGGCGAGCAGTACTTC; CDR3: CASSLGVGEQYF
size: -; J: TRBJ2-7; V: TRBV10-3; D: TRBD1; DNA: TGTGCCATCAGGGGGACAGACCTGTCCTACGAGCAGTACTTC; CDR3: CAIRGTDLSYEQYF